Below, one TCR beta chain is given with its context. This clonotype has a count of ten or more. This clone's antigen is unknown. The sample holds no much larger clone one base away, and base qualities are not on file. Patients with ophthalmopathy had moderately to severely active disease, with a Clinical Activity Score of 3 or more, a NOSPECS grade of 4 or more, and a disease duration of less than 3 months. Anyone with other autoimmune diseases, uncontrolled infections, pregnancy or lactation was excluded from the study. Clinical symptoms, serum thyroxine, TRAb, thyroid ultrasound and orbital computed tomography formed the basis of the diagnosis. Using Ficoll-Paque density gradient centrifugation, PBMCs were isolated from less than 13 ml of fresh peripheral blood. Total RNA was extracted with Trizol reagent and quality-checked on an Agilent 2100 Bioanalyzer. The record originates from a study of Graves' ophthalmopathy and Graves' hyperthyroidism (dated by TCRdb to the late 2010s). General notes on the study: Peripheral blood was collected at initial diagnosis, prior to any treatment. The study used signatures of the TCR beta repertoire to tell Graves' ophthalmopathy apart from Graves' hyperthyroidism and to predict which patients would progress to ophthalmopathy. In total, 135 blood samples were TCR-sequenced: 43 ophthalmopathy, some 80 hyperthyroidism and approximately 17 hyperthyroidism-to-ophthalmopathy patients. To explore V-J signatures that distinguish ophthalmopathy from hyperthyroidism, a discovery set of about a hundred patients was enrolled, made up of 43 with ophthalmopathy and roughly 57 with stable hyperthyroidism. The independent validation cohort included approximately 19 hyperthyroidism patients plus 17 patients who later progressed from hyperthyroidism to ophthalmopathy. In five to seven hyperthyroidism patients, the T-cell repertoire of thyroid tissue was compared with the T-cell repertoire of blood. Following sample collection, hyperthyroidism patients were given methimazole at a starting dose of 30 mg daily, and ophthalmopathy patients were given high-dose intravenous methylprednisolone. The roughly 94 discovery patients were randomly split 7:3 into training and test sets.

The investigation overall reported the following: Most expanded thyroid clonotypes with a frequency above 0.001 also appeared in blood, which suggests that blood repertoires may reflect the immune response in the thyroid. Sample size was not predetermined statistically, and investigators were not blinded to group allocation. In cross-validation, the 13-signature model distinguished ophthalmopathy from stable hyperthyroidism with 85% to 90% sensitivity and around 82% specificity, and in the test set the corresponding values were approximately 80% and 68%. In validation, the model predicted ophthalmopathy progression with 55% to 71% sensitivity and roughly 72% specificity; 12 predicted patients were CT-confirmed with GO in a median of approximately six months.

The junction shows trimming of 5 bases on V and 3 bases on J, plus 11 bases between the germline ends. The germline V gene supplies CDR1 SQVTM and CDR2 ANQGSEA. The CDR3 has 12 amino acids, counting the end cysteine and phenylalanine. Only the CDR3 region is kept as DNA, spanning 36 bases read in frame from base 1. For repertoire sequencing, the TCR beta CDR3 regions were amplified from RNA transcripts. HTBI primers and the Qiagen OneStep RT-PCR kit were used in a first-round RT-PCR, which was followed by a second-round multiplex PCR, size selection and purification. Libraries were sequenced paired-end with 100 bp reads on an Illumina HiSeq2000. The paper's processing steps were these. Reads were processed with SOAPnuke, discarding reads with adapters, uncalled bases, mean Phred below 15, or no exact constant-primer or identifier match. COPE v1.2.5 was used to merge high-quality paired reads. Clonotypes were defined as unique nucleotide sequences and were aligned to IMGT TRB V, D and J references using MiTCR v1.1. The analysis was limited to V-J combinations with a frequency above 0.0001, which together covered just over 98% of the repertoires. For each V-J combination, a TCR clonal expansion and chaos score was defined as F50 clonal expansion divided by the chaos observed in the TCRdist matrix. Welch's t-statistics and random forest were used to reduce features to 13 V-J combinations, which were fed into a naive Bayes classifier. The Morisita-Horn index was used to measure how similar the thyroid and blood repertoires were. Starting from the raw public reads, TCRdb applied fastp trimming at Q25, assembled clones with MiXCR and retained in-frame beta chains. Merged by CDR3 protein, the rows form single entries marked with the most common genes and DNA. V and J calls and clone size were set by TCRdb, not the authors. Here the sample has about 220,000 distinct CDR3 sequences; roughly 21% occur a single time. The top ten hold under 55% of the sample.

Specimen: peripheral blood. This receptor was identified in a woman in her forties or fifties with Graves' ophthalmopathy. Donor details come from another sample of the same person, matched by shared clones. The V and J segments used are TRBV29-1 and TRBJ2-7; the D region may be TRBD1 or TRBD2, each matching 5 bases equally. In nucleotides, the sequence is TGCAGCGTTACGGGACCGAGCTACGAGCAGTACTTC. This encodes CSVTGPSYEQYF.